This entry describes one T cell receptor (beta chain). Its cognate antigen is unknown. The junction and the germline gene differ at one end; a read error may be behind it. This record belongs to a study of vaccination effects on CD4 cells after COVID-19. Some clones are missing from TCRdb's copy, which holds only in-frame ones; the method was immunoSEQ multiplex PCR. The table lists 55,000 or so clones, about two thirds of them singletons. Sequencing in the ViraFEST assay came after antigen-specific CD4+ T cells had been expanded with viral peptide pools, which were used to stimulate PBMC. Once cultured for 10 days, the cells underwent separation to obtain CD4+ T cells. The healthy vaccine recipients, who had no prior SARS-CoV-2 infection, showed negative nucleocapsid antibodies. The receptor's source is a human donor who received a COVID-19 vaccine. The material was CD4+ T cells from PBMCs cultured with SARS-CoV-2 spike peptides, obtained before COVID-19 vaccination.

The CDR3 DNA follows: TGTGCCAGCAGCTTAGATCAGGGGGGCACCTACCATTTT. Its protein product is CASSLDQGGTYHF. The V gene is TRBV11-2, the J gene TRBJ1-4; 7 bases are shared with TRBD1. The germline V gene has CDR1 SGHAT and CDR2 FQNNGV. The CDR3 sequence is 13 residues long.